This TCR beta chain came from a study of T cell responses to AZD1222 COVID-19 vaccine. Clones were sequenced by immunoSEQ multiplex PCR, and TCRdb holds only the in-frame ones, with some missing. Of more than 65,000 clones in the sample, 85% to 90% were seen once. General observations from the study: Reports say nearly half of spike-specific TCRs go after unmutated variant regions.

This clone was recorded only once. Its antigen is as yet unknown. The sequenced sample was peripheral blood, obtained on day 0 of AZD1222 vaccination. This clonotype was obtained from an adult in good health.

CDR3 region: CAISELAGGYEQYF. CDR3 sequence (DNA): TGTGCCATCAGTGAGCTAGCGGGAGGCTACGAGCAGTACTTC. The chain joins TRBV10-3 to TRBJ2-7; TRBD2 agrees at 11 bases. CDR3 length: 14 residues. Germline V gives CDR1 ENHRY, CDR2 SYGVKD. With 2 bases clipped from V and 3 bases from J, the junction kept 0 bases outside the gene matches.